Presented here are 11 T cell receptor beta chains from one specimen sequenced in a study of regulatory T cells in long-lasting Graves disease. TCR beta libraries were built with iRepertoire HTBI primers and Arm-PCR of CDR3 regions. TCRdb itself ran the multiplex PCR reads through MiXCR, one entry per CDR3 protein. In the table there are 440,000 or so distinct CDR3 sequences, about 17% of which are singletons. The time point was: newly diagnosed GD, antithyroid drugs for less than 3 months. From RNA extracted from PBMCs, the TCR library was made. These data also featured in a second study, about T cells in Graves' hyperthyroidism and ophthalmopathy.

Sequencing was performed on peripheral blood mononuclear cells (PBMCs), taken at new diagnosis, from a patient treated with antithyroid drugs. The receptors come from a young woman with Graves disease.

At least ten counts were recorded for this clonotype. The rearrangement uses TRBV20-1 and TRBJ2-7; TRBD2 aligns across 7 bases. The CDR3 contains 14 residues. The V gene's germline CDR1 is DFQATT and CDR2 SNEGSKA (reference sequence). The junction had 11 bases not matched to a gene; V was cut back by 6 bases and J by 3 bases. CDR3 nucleotide sequence: TGCAGTGCCCCGAGGGCGGGAGCGGTCTACGAGCAGTACTTC. Its translation: CSAPRAGAVYEQYF.

This clonotype was counted a few times. The genes are TRBV5-1 and TRBJ1-3; tentatively, D is TRBD1 (6 bases). The CDR3 length is 17 residues. Trimming pared 4 bases from V and 4 bases from J, leaving 21 bases between. CDR1 and CDR2 (germline): SGHRS, YFSETQ. CDR3 amino acids: CASSKDQQGIGGNTIYF. DNA of the CDR3: TGCGCCAGCAGCAAGGATCAACAGGGTATAGGAGGAAACACCATATATTTT.

This clonotype has ten or more counts. The chain recombines TRBV18 with TRBJ2-5, with a weak D call TRBD2 (5 bases). The V gene lost 4 bases and the J gene lost 2 bases, with 14 bases spanning the gap. Germline V gene lookup returns CDR1 KGHSH and CDR2 LQKENI. The CDR3 consists of 15 residues. CDR3 DNA: TGTGCCAGCTCACGACCTTGGACGGGACAAGAGACCCAGTACTTC. This translates into CASSRPWTGQETQYF.

This clonotype has only a few counts. V usage is TRBV25-1 and J usage is TRBJ1-1; D gene uncertain. Between the trimmed V and J ends, which lost 0 bases and 8 bases, there was a span of 10 bases. This CDR3 region has 13 residues. In germline, CDR1 is MGHDK, CDR2 SYGVNS. The CDR3 region has the DNA TGTGCCAGCAGTGAATATGTGGGGAACGAAGCTTTCTTT. It yields the protein CASSEYVGNEAFF.

The rearrangement links TRBV19 to TRBJ2-7; 8 bases are a match to TRBD1. CDR1 and CDR2 from the germline V gene are LNHDA and SQIVND (reference sequence). The CDR3 runs to 17 residues. The junction had 12 bases not matched to a gene; V was cut back by 3 bases and J by 2 bases. CDR3 residues: CASSIGQGRPKAYEQYF. In DNA form, the CDR3 reads TGTGCCAGTAGTATCGGACAGGGCAGACCCAAGGCCTACGAGCAGTACTTC.

This clonotype was seen at least ten times. This chain uses TRBV29-1 with TRBJ2-2; D is perhaps TRBD1 or TRBD2 (6 bases each). The CDR3 covers 15 residues. Germline V gene data show CDR1 as SQVTM and CDR2 as ANQGSEA. Trimming removed 4 bases from V and 3 bases from J, with 15 bases in between. The CDR3 is CSVVWGRGDTGELFF. CDR3 DNA sequence: TGCAGCGTTGTGTGGGGGCGGGGAGACACCGGGGAGCTGTTTTTT.

Many counts were recorded for this clonotype. The chain joins TRBV2 to TRBJ2-2, with D unclear. The CDR3 length is 12 residues. Per the germline V gene, CDR1 is SNHLY and CDR2 is FYNNEI. V was shortened by 7 bases and J by 6 bases, with 9 bases between the two germline ends. CDR3 in amino acids: CASKGLAGELFF. CDR3 DNA sequence: TGTGCCAGCAAGGGTCTAGCCGGGGAGCTGTTTTTT. The complete variable domain, with remaining parts taken from reference TRBV2 and TRBJ2-2, reads EPEVTQTPSHQVTQMGQEVILRCVPISNHLYFYWYRQILGQKVEFLVSFYNNEISEKSEIFDDQFSVERPDGSNFTLKIRSTKLEDSAMYFCASKGLAGELFFGEGSRLTVL.

The chain links TRBV15 to TRBJ2-1; TRBD2 might be the D (5 bases). This CDR3 is 14 amino acids long. Trimming took off 5 bases at V and 4 bases at J, with 12 bases between the two ends. Germline V CDR1 and CDR2: LNHNV, YYDKDF (reference sequence). The CDR3 spells CATSPRRGYNEQFF. The CDR3 DNA reads TGTGCCACCAGCCCACGTCGGGGTTACAATGAGCAGTTCTTC.

This clonotype was recorded at least ten times. The CDR3 region has the DNA TGTGCCAGCAGCCCTTACCCGGGACAAACCTCTGGAAACACCATATATTTT. Encoded protein: CASSPYPGQTSGNTIYF. This chain joins TRBV11-2 and TRBJ1-3, with D perhaps TRBD1 (6 bases). The CDR3 covers 17 residues. Trimming removed 5 bases from V and 0 bases from J, with 17 bases in between. Germline V lookup: CDR1 SGHAT, CDR2 FQNNGV. Filled out from reference TRBV11-2 and TRBJ1-3, the complete variable domain reads EAGVAQSPRYKIIEKRQSVAFWCNPISGHATLYWYQQILGQGPKLLIQFQNNGVVDDSQLPKDRFSAERLKGVDSTLKIQPAKLEDSAVYLCASSPYPGQTSGNTIYFGEGSWLTVV.

This clonotype was observed a handful of times. This sequence joins TRBV5-4 and TRBJ2-1; TRBD1 agrees at 9 bases. V shed 0 bases, J shed 8 bases, and the junction held 9 bases outside the gene matches. The CDR3 extends over 16 amino acids. The V gene's germline CDR1 is SGHNT and CDR2 YYREEE (reference sequence). CDR3 protein: CASSLAGQGFRDEQFF. Written as DNA, the CDR3 is TGTGCCAGCAGCTTGGCGGGACAGGGATTTCGCGATGAGCAGTTCTTC.

V and J are TRBV7-9 and TRBJ2-1; D possibly corresponds to TRBD2 (7 bases). Trimming stripped 5 bases from V and 4 bases from J, with 18 bases between. CDR1 SEHNR and CDR2 FQNEAQ come from the germline V gene (reference sequence). The CDR3 spans 16 residues. CDR3 bases: TGTGCCAGCAGCCCTGGCGGGAGAGGGGGTTACAATGAGCAGTTCTTC. It codes for CASSPGGRGGYNEQFF. Full variable domain (rest looked up from reference TRBV7-9 and TRBJ2-1): DTGVSQNPRHKITKRGQNVTFRCDPISEHNRLYWYRQTLGQGPEFLTYFQNEAQLEKSRLLSDRFSAERPKGSFSTLEIQRTEQGDSAMYLCASSPGGRGGYNEQFFGPGTRLTVL.